A single sample gave rise to the 8 T cell receptor beta chains below, sequenced in a study of T cell changes during pregnancy in multiple sclerosis. Here immunoSEQ multiplex PCR was the method, and the copy in TCRdb shows in-frame clones only, minus some. The sample includes about 39,000 clones, more than 85% of them seen just once. This material consisted of CD4+ T cells from peripheral blood mononuclear cells, taken after pregnancy. The receptors derive from a female donor in good health, enrolled as a control in a pregnancy study.

The chain joins TRBV28 to TRBJ2-7; D remains ambiguous. Trimming shortened V by 1 base and J by 3 bases, and 4 bases separated the two germline ends. Germline V gives CDR1 MDHEN, CDR2 SYDVKM. The CDR3 covers 12 residues. This CDR3 is CASSLSSYEQYF. The CDR3 nucleotides are TGTGCCAGCAGTTTATCCAGCTACGAGCAGTACTTC.

The chain combines TRBV12-5 with TRBJ2-1, with 12 bases identical to TRBD2. From germline, CDR1 is LGHNT and CDR2 FRNRAP. CDR3 length equals 16 residues. J gave up 4 bases and V 1 base, and 2 bases lay outside the gene matches. The CDR3 DNA is TGTGCTAGTGGTTTGGGACTAGCGGGAGAATACAATGAGCAGTTCTTC. It yields the protein CASGLGLAGEYNEQFF.

The V and J genes are TRBV11-2 and TRBJ2-7, with a tentative D call TRBD2 (6 bases). The germline V gene has CDR1 SGHAT and CDR2 FQNNGV. The CDR3 spans 17 residues. V was cut by 0 bases and J by 0 bases, with 15 bases left in between. The CDR3 loop reads CASSLEGGVFSSYEQYF. Here the CDR3 DNA reads TGTGCCAGCAGCTTAGAGGGCGGGGTTTTCAGCTCCTACGAGCAGTACTTC.

The chain joins TRBV5-1 to TRBJ2-7; 11 positions match TRBD2. V lost 1 base, J lost 12 bases, and 6 bases stayed unmatched. CDR1 SGHRS and CDR2 YFSETQ come from the germline V gene. The CDR3 is 13 residues long. The CDR3 loop is CASSLTSGSPGYF. The CDR3, as DNA: TGCGCCAGCAGCTTGACTAGCGGGAGTCCGGGGTACTTC.

This chain connects TRBV5-1 to TRBJ2-7, with D possibly TRBD1 on 6 matching bases. Trimming shortened V by 4 bases and J by 2 bases, and 13 bases separated the two germline ends. This CDR3 is built from 14 residues. Germline CDR1 SGHRS, CDR2 YFSETQ. This chain's CDR3 is CASSRDGQTYEQYF. In nucleotides, the CDR3 is TGCGCCAGCAGCCGGGACGGACAGACCTACGAGCAGTACTTC.

The rearrangement links TRBV28 to TRBJ2-7, with TRBD1 identical over 9 bases. Germline trimming cut 5 bases from V and 2 bases from J; bases unmatched to any gene: 7. Germline CDR1 and CDR2: MDHEN and SYDVKM. The CDR3 is made up of 15 amino acids. The CDR3 loop reads CASSPRRQGAYEQYF. CDR3 nucleotide sequence: TGTGCCAGCAGTCCACGGAGACAGGGGGCCTACGAGCAGTACTTC.

This chain links TRBV5-4 with TRBJ2-2; D gene unclear. The CDR3 has 15 residues. Germline V CDR1 and CDR2: SGHNT, YYREEE (reference sequence). Trimming removed 0 bases at V and 2 bases at J, with 8 bases between. The CDR3 coding sequence is TGTGCCAGCAGCTTGGGAACTTTCAACACCGGGGAGCTGTTTTTT. Amino acids: CASSLGTFNTGELFF.

The chain carries TRBV11-3 and TRBJ2-1; maybe TRBD2 (5 bases). Germline lookup yields CDR1 SGHNT and CDR2 YENEEA. CDR3 size: 15 residues. The germline V and J ends were trimmed by 2 bases and 2 bases, with 10 bases remaining between them. The CDR3 DNA follows: TGTGCCAGCAGCTTAAACCGGGGAACCTACAATGAGCAGTTCTTC. Protein product: CASSLNRGTYNEQFF.